This note documents a single T cell receptor (beta chain) sequence. Other DNA sequences in the same sample also yield this CDR3. The data stem from a study of blood T cell repertoires in COVID-19. Overall study context: Samples came from the United States, Italy and Spain, spanning acute and convalescent COVID-19. T cells, B-cell-depleted T cells, or PBMCs provided the cDNA or gDNA that served as material.

Per the original methods: Amplified reference gene primers provided the basis for estimating nucleated cell counts. The assay was immunoSEQ multiplex PCR, and TCRdb's table has in-frame clones only and misses some. D and trimming come from the DNA, and the V and J calls and clone size come from that table. The sample shows 50,000 to 85,000 clones, 80% of them seen only once. Trimming removed 4 bases from V and 4 bases from J; junction bases left unmatched: 3. Germline lookup yields CDR1 SGHDN and CDR2 FVKESK. The CDR3 has 14 residues. The sequencing input was peripheral blood. This sequence was found in a human donor in a cohort sampled during active COVID-19. The genes are TRBV14 and TRBJ2-7; 11 bases are shared with TRBD1. The CDR3 DNA follows: TGTGCCAGCAGCCGGACAGGGGGCACTTACGAGCAGTACTTC. Its translation: CASSRTGGTYEQYF.